Each of the 31 T cell receptor beta chains below was sequenced from the same sample in a study of blood T cell repertoires in COVID-19. Only in-frame clones appear in the TCRdb table, and some are missing; sequencing was by immunoSEQ multiplex PCR. This sample yields 300,000 to 350,000 clones, of which roughly 88% are seen a single time; roughly 2.9% belongs to the top ten. Specimen: peripheral blood. Receptor source: a woman under 40 with COVID-19, enrolled during active disease.

The chain carries TRBV29-1 and TRBJ2-7; TRBD2 might be the D (5 bases). Per germline, CDR1 SQVTM and CDR2 ANQGSEA. The CDR3 loop spans 11 amino acids. Trimming removed 4 bases at V and 3 bases at J, with 7 bases between. CDR3 DNA sequence: TGCAGCGTTGCCGGGAACTACGAGCAGTACTTC. This translates into CSVAGNYEQYF.

The chain joins TRBV5-5 to TRBJ1-4; D is ambiguous. V dropped 0 bases and J dropped 3 bases, with 6 bases sitting between them. Germline V lookup: CDR1 SGHKS, CDR2 YYEKEE (reference sequence). This CDR3 is built from 14 residues. CDR3 region: CASSLGQSNEKLFF. DNA of the CDR3: TGTGCCAGCAGCTTGGGCCAGTCTAATGAAAAACTGTTTTTT.

The chain has TRBV5-1 and TRBJ2-7; the match to TRBD1 covers 9 bases. V shed 1 base and J 5 bases; nucleotides not matched to a gene: 7. Germline CDR1 SGHRS, CDR2 YFSETQ. There are 15 residues in the CDR3. The CDR3 here is CASSLTGGNTHEQYF. The CDR3 DNA reads TGCGCCAGCAGCTTGACAGGGGGCAACACGCACGAGCAGTACTTC. Based on the CDR3 plus reference TRBV5-1 and TRBJ2-7, the full variable domain is KAGVTQTPRYLIKTRGQQVTLSCSPISGHRSVSWYQQTPGQGLQFLFEYFSETQRNKGNFPGRFSGRQFSNSRSEMNVSTLELGDSALYLCASSLTGGNTHEQYFGPGTRLTVT.

This sequence joins TRBV12-3 or TRBV12-4 and TRBJ2-1, with unresolved D. This CDR3 contains 12 residues. The ends were cut back, 2 bases at V and 6 bases at J, with 5 bases in the middle. The CDR3 bases are TGTGCCAGCAGTTTAAACTTCAATGAGCAGTTCTTC. It encodes CASSLNFNEQFF.

This clone was detected only once. This rearrangement joins TRBV21-1 to TRBJ2-7; the D segment call TRBD2 is taken from the table without a DNA check. TRBV21-1 corresponds to a pseudogene. The CDR3 is 12 residues long. The CDR3 region is CASSRGGREQYF. The CDR3 DNA is TGTGCCAGCAGCCGGGGGGGGCGGGAGCAGTACTTC.

The chain employs TRBV7-9 and TRBJ2-6, with D maybe TRBD1 (5 bases). CDR1 and CDR2 (germline): SEHNR, FQNEAQ (reference sequence). This CDR3 is 16 amino acids long. V dropped 8 bases and J dropped 2 bases, with 16 bases sitting between them. CDR3 region: CASRTSDIAGANVLTF. DNA of the CDR3: TGTGCCAGCCGGACCTCGGACATAGCTGGGGCCAACGTCCTGACTTTC.

The chain uses TRBV28 and TRBJ1-5; D gene ambiguous. The CDR3 loop spans 14 amino acids. Germline V gene sequence: CDR1 MDHEN, CDR2 SYDVKM. Trimming pared 2 bases from V and 0 bases from J, leaving 5 bases between. The CDR3 DNA sequence: TGTGCCAGCAGTTTACGGGGTAGCAATCAGCCCCAGCATTTT. Its translation: CASSLRGSNQPQHF.

V gene TRBV25-1 combines with J gene TRBJ2-7; 10 bases are a match to TRBD1. The CDR3 consists of 15 residues. V lost 7 bases and J lost 6; bases outside the gene matches: 12. From germline, CDR1 is MGHDK and CDR2 SYGVNS. The chain's CDR3 is CASTQTGGVFSEQYF. In nucleotides, the CDR3 is TGTGCCAGCACTCAGACAGGGGGCGTATTTTCCGAGCAGTACTTC.

This clone was recorded once. This sequence joins TRBV7-9 and TRBJ2-5, with 10 bases lining up with TRBD1. This CDR3 region has 15 residues. CDR1 and CDR2 (germline): SEHNR, FQNEAQ (reference sequence). Trimming removed 1 base from V and 4 bases from J; junction bases left unmatched: 3. The CDR3 protein is CASSLGQGAGETQYF. Written as DNA, the CDR3 is TGTGCCAGCAGCTTAGGACAGGGGGCTGGAGAGACCCAGTACTTC. Full variable domain (outside the CDR3, taken from reference TRBV7-9 and TRBJ2-5): DTGVSQNPRHKITKRGQNVTFRCDPISEHNRLYWYRQTLGQGPEFLTYFQNEAQLEKSRLLSDRFSAERPKGSFSTLEIQRTEQGDSAMYLCASSLGQGAGETQYFGPGTRLLVL.

The CDR3 DNA is TGTGCCAGCAGAGGGGTAGGGTATGGCTACACCTTC. Translating gives CASRGVGYGYTF. The rearrangement joins TRBV9 to TRBJ1-2; perhaps TRBD1 as D (5 bases). CDR1 is SGDLS, CDR2 YYNGEE, per germline. The V end was cut by 5 bases, the J end by 5 bases, with 10 bases between. The CDR3 runs 12 residues.

The table lists this clone with a few counts. The gene calls are TRBV6-5 and TRBJ2-7; 7 nucleotides line up with TRBD2. The CDR3 sequence is 15 residues long. After removal of 0 bases from V and 0 bases from J, the junction contained 2 bases not matched to a gene. Germline V CDR1 and CDR2: MNHEY, SVGAGI. The CDR3 region has the DNA TGTGCCAGCAGTTACTCGGGCGGGAGCTCCTACGAGCAGTACTTC. It codes for CASSYSGGSSYEQYF.

This chain connects TRBV9 to TRBJ1-1, with no clear D. The CDR3 is 13 residues long. V dropped 4 bases and J dropped 8 bases, with 15 bases sitting between them. Germline V gene data show CDR1 as SGDLS and CDR2 as YYNGEE. CDR3 sequence (DNA): TGTGCCAGCAGCCCGAGCATCGGGGTAGAAGCTTTCTTT. Translated, it gives CASSPSIGVEAFF.

The rearrangement joins TRBV5-1 to TRBJ1-5; D might be TRBD1 (5 bases). Germline V gene lookup returns CDR1 SGHRS and CDR2 YFSETQ. This CDR3 region has 15 residues. V lost 4 bases and J 4 bases, leaving 15 bases between the germline ends. The CDR3 DNA reads TGCGCCAGCAGCATTGACAGTAAGCCAAATCAGCCCCAGCATTTT. This translates into CASSIDSKPNQPQHF.

The chain employs TRBV2 and TRBJ1-4; 7 nucleotides align to TRBD1. This CDR3 has 15 amino acids. V dropped 7 bases and J dropped 4; count of bases not matched to a gene: 9. CDR1 is SNHLY, CDR2 FYNNEI, per germline. The CDR3 coding sequence is TGTGCCAGCAAGCCTAGACAGGGCTATAATGAAAAACTGTTTTTT. It is translated as CASKPRQGYNEKLFF.

The chain is built from TRBV6-5 and TRBJ1-2; a possible D gene is TRBD1 (5 bases). The germline gives CDR1 MNHEY, CDR2 SVGAGI. V was clipped by 6 bases and J by 6 bases, with 14 bases between them. The CDR3 totals 13 residues. The CDR3 coding sequence is TGTGCCAGCAGGCCTCAGGGATCCGATGGCTACACCTTC. This translates into CASRPQGSDGYTF.

The chain has TRBV5-5 and TRBJ2-7; weak D call: TRBD2 (7 bases). Looked up from germline, CDR1 is SGHKS and CDR2 is YYEKEE (reference sequence). V was cut by 0 bases and J by 4 bases, with 14 bases left in between. CDR3 length: 15 residues. Written as DNA, the CDR3 is TGTGCCAGCAGCTTGGCTGACGGGGGGCAGTACGAGCAGTACTTC. Encoded protein: CASSLADGGQYEQYF.

The chain links TRBV28 to TRBJ1-2, with D perhaps matching TRBD1 (6 bases). V was pared by 2 bases and J by 3 bases, with 10 bases between. The CDR3 has 14 amino acids. Germline CDR1 MDHEN, CDR2 SYDVKM. CDR3 sequence reads: CASSLPDSYYGYTF. The CDR3 coding sequence is TGTGCCAGCAGTTTACCGGACAGCTACTATGGCTACACCTTC.

Points on this clone: The sample carries other DNA sequences with the same CDR3. The rearrangement joins TRBV30 to TRBJ1-2, with D possibly TRBD1 on 5 matching bases. The CDR3 spans 13 residues. Germline values: CDR1 GTSNPN, CDR2 SVGIG (reference sequence). V dropped 0 bases and J dropped 8 bases, with 13 bases sitting between them. For the CDR3, the DNA is TGTGCCTGGAGTGTAGGAGGGGCGCGGGGCTACACCTTC. This translates into CAWSVGGARGYTF.

V and J are TRBV5-4 and TRBJ2-1; 9 nucleotides line up with TRBD1. This CDR3 spans 16 amino acids. Per germline, CDR1 SGHNT and CDR2 YYREEE (reference sequence). V was clipped by 4 bases and J by 3 bases; unmatched bases: 8. CDR3 sequence: CASSPRTGDGYNEQFF. CDR3 coding DNA: TGTGCCAGCAGCCCCCGGACAGGGGATGGCTACAATGAGCAGTTCTTC.

The gene calls are TRBV7-9 and TRBJ2-7; 9 nucleotides line up with TRBD2. Losses at the gene ends were 3 bases for V and 4 bases for J; bases not matched to a gene: 1. The CDR3 spans 13 residues. The germline V gene encodes CDR1 SEHNR and CDR2 FQNEAQ (reference sequence). CDR3 loop: CASSLGLAYEQYF. Written as DNA, the CDR3 is TGTGCCAGCAGCTTGGGACTAGCTTACGAGCAGTACTTC.

The chain carries TRBV5-1 and TRBJ2-2; the match to TRBD1 covers 10 bases. V gave up 4 bases and J gave up 5 bases; unmatched junction bases: 8. Germline V lookup: CDR1 SGHRS, CDR2 YFSETQ. There are 16 residues in the CDR3. The CDR3 DNA is TGCGCCAGCAGCGCGGGACAGGGGTTCAGGACCGGGGAGCTGTTTTTT. It encodes CASSAGQGFRTGELFF.

This chain connects TRBV25-1 to TRBJ2-7, with 12 positions matching TRBD2. The ends lost 4 bases at V and 2 bases at J; junction bases unmatched: 6. CDR1 is MGHDK, CDR2 SYGVNS, per germline. CDR3 length equals 16 residues. The chain's CDR3 is CASSGLLAGGTYEQYF. CDR3 coding DNA: TGTGCCAGCAGTGGGTTACTAGCGGGAGGAACCTACGAGCAGTACTTC.

J is TRBJ2-7 and V is TRBV19; D remains unclear. Trimming shortened V by 2 bases and J by 2 bases, and 7 bases separated the two germline ends. Germline V gene data show CDR1 as LNHDA and CDR2 as SQIVND (reference sequence). The CDR3 is 13 residues long. The CDR3 region is CASSIIHPYEQYF. CDR3 coding DNA: TGTGCCAGTAGTATAATACACCCCTACGAGCAGTACTTC.

The chain has TRBV19 and TRBJ1-5; D gene unclear. Trimming removed 2 bases from V and 2 bases from J, with 13 bases in between. There are 16 residues in the CDR3. Germline values: CDR1 LNHDA, CDR2 SQIVND (reference sequence). CDR3 sequence: CASSIQPGDGNQPQHF. Written as DNA, the CDR3 is TGTGCCAGTAGTATACAACCCGGGGATGGCAATCAGCCCCAGCATTTT.

The chain joins TRBV3-1 (or the pseudogene TRBV3-2) to TRBJ2-1, with 7 bases aligning to TRBD2. Germline-derived CDR1 and CDR2 are LGHDT and YNNKEL (reference sequence). The CDR3 length is 17 residues. V shed 7 bases and J 3 bases; nucleotides not matched to a gene: 15. Here the CDR3 DNA reads TGTGCCAGCACCCGCCGGGGCCTAGCGGTGAACTACAATGAGCAGTTCTTC. As protein: CASTRRGLAVNYNEQFF.

CDR3 nucleotides: TGTGCCAGTAGTAAAAACAGGGATGGGGCCAACGTCCTGACTTTC. Translating gives CASSKNRDGANVLTF. V is TRBV19 and J is TRBJ2-6; maybe TRBD1 (6 bases). V shed 4 bases and J shed 3 bases, with 10 bases lying between them. There are 15 residues in the CDR3. Germline CDR1 is LNHDA and CDR2 is SQIVND (reference sequence).

The gene calls are TRBV25-1 and TRBJ1-1; 9 bases map to TRBD1. This CDR3 comprises 14 residues. Trimming cost V 5 bases and J 4 bases; bases outside gene matches: 5. The germline V gene encodes CDR1 MGHDK and CDR2 SYGVNS. The CDR3 DNA is TGTGCCAGCAGTCGGACAGGGGTGGGCACTGAAGCTTTCTTT. Protein sequence: CASSRTGVGTEAFF.

The genes are TRBV29-1 and TRBJ2-1; TRBD2 matches at 9 bases. Germline assignment: CDR1 SQVTM and CDR2 ANQGSEA. Trimming at V came to 6 bases and at J to 4 bases, leaving 4 bases not matched to a gene. The CDR3 totals 13 residues. Here the CDR3 DNA reads TGCAGCGTCGGGACTAGCAGTTACAATGAGCAGTTCTTC. Translation: CSVGTSSYNEQFF.

The chain carries TRBV25-1 and TRBJ2-7; the D gene is possibly TRBD2 (6 bases). Germline CDR1 and CDR2: MGHDK and SYGVNS. The CDR3 sequence is 14 residues long. Trimming cost V 4 bases and J 4 bases, with 14 bases left between them. The CDR3 loop is CASSGSVGGYEQYF. In DNA form, the CDR3 reads TGTGCCAGCAGTGGGTCAGTTGGAGGGTACGAGCAGTACTTC.

V and J are TRBV15 and TRBJ1-5, with a weak D call TRBD1 (6 bases). Germline V CDR1 and CDR2: LNHNV, YYDKDF (reference sequence). The CDR3 is 17 amino acids. Trimming cost V 0 bases and J 4 bases, with 16 bases left between them. The CDR3 reads CATSRDTTGHLNQPQHF. CDR3 bases: TGTGCCACCAGCAGAGACACTACAGGGCACCTAAATCAGCCCCAGCATTTT.

This rearrangement joins TRBV11-2 to TRBJ2-1, with 12 positions matching TRBD2. There are 15 residues in the CDR3. Trimming at V came to 3 bases and at J to 6 bases, leaving 3 bases not matched to a gene. The germline V gene encodes CDR1 SGHAT and CDR2 FQNNGV. The CDR3 protein is CASSFGLAGFNEQFF. The CDR3 DNA follows: TGTGCCAGCAGCTTTGGACTAGCGGGATTCAATGAGCAGTTCTTC.